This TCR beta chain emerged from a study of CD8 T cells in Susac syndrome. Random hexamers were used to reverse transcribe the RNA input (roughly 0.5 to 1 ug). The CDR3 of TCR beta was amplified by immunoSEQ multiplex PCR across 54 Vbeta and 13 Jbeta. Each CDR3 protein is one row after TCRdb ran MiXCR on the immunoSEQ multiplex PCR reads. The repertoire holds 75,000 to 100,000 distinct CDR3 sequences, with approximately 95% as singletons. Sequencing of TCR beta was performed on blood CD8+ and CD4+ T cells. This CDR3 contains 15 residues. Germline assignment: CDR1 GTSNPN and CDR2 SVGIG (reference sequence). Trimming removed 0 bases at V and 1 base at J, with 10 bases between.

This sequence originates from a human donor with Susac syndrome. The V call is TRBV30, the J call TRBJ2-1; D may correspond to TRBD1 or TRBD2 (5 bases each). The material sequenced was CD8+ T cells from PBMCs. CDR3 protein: CAWSVGTRSYNEQFF. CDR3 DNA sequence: TGTGCCTGGAGTGTTGGGACCAGGTCCTACAATGAGCAGTTCTTC.